A single sample is the source of the 18 T cell receptor beta chains below, sequenced in a study of blood T cell repertoires in COVID-19. Profiling relied on immunoSEQ multiplex PCR, and the TCRdb table lists in-frame clones only, not all of them. This sample has 90,000 to 120,000 clones, with around 89% found just once. The sample comprised peripheral blood. The receptors originated from a man in his forties with active or convalescent COVID-19.

This clone was detected a few times. The chain carries TRBV30 and TRBJ1-1; a weak D match, TRBD1 (6 bases). Germline CDR1 reads GTSNPN; CDR2 reads SVGIG (reference sequence). The V gene lost 2 bases and the J gene lost 6 bases, with 10 bases spanning the gap. This CDR3 has 12 amino acids. The CDR3 protein is CAWSPGAPEAFF. DNA for the CDR3: TGTGCCTGGAGTCCAGGGGCCCCTGAAGCTTTCTTT. Full variable domain (missing parts from reference TRBV30 and TRBJ1-1): SQTIHQWPATLVQPVGSPLSLECTVEGTSNPNLYWYRQAAGRGLQLLFYSVGIGQISSEVPQNLSASRPQDRQFILSSKKLLLSDSGFYLCAWSPGAPEAFFGQGTRLTVV.

J is TRBJ1-3 and V is TRBV5-1; TRBD1 matches at 10 bases. This CDR3 is built from 13 residues. Per germline, CDR1 SGHRS and CDR2 YFSETQ. J was trimmed by 8 bases and V by 5 bases; bases with no gene match: 4. The CDR3 sequence: CASSTGTGDTIYF. CDR3 nucleotides: TGCGCCAGCAGTACCGGGACAGGGGACACCATATATTTT.

CDR3 in DNA: TGTGCCAGCAGCAAAGTCAGACCTGCAGGGTATAGGAATCAGCCCCAGCATTTT. This encodes CASSKVRPAGYRNQPQHF. V and J are TRBV21-1 and TRBJ1-5; no DNA check was done on the table's D call, TRBD1. TRBV21-1 corresponds to a pseudogene. This CDR3 has 18 residues.

This chain connects TRBV7-8 to TRBJ2-1; the D gene is possibly TRBD2 (5 bases). The CDR3 is made up of 16 amino acids. Trimming took 4 bases from V and 4 from J, leaving 17 bases between them. The germline V gene encodes CDR1 SGHVS and CDR2 FQNEAQ. CDR3 in DNA: TGTGCCAGCAGCTCCGGACTCTTTTCTAGGTACAATGAGCAGTTCTTC. Its translation: CASSSGLFSRYNEQFF.

This chain joins TRBV7-3 and TRBJ2-7, with 7 bases that match TRBD2. The CDR3 loop spans 13 amino acids. V lost 4 bases, J lost 6 bases, and 6 bases stayed unmatched. Germline-derived CDR1 and CDR2 are SGHTA and FQGTGA. CDR3 sequence (DNA): TGTGCCAGCAGCTCCCACCCGGGGGGCGAGCAGTACTTC. It yields the protein CASSSHPGGEQYF.

The rearrangement joins TRBV19 to TRBJ2-2; maybe TRBD1 (5 bases). The ends were cut back, 7 bases at V and 0 bases at J, with 15 bases in the middle. This CDR3 contains 16 residues. CDR1 is LNHDA, CDR2 SQIVND, per germline (reference sequence). CDR3 region: CASMVLGATNTGELFF. The CDR3 nucleotides are TGTGCCAGTATGGTATTAGGGGCAACGAACACCGGGGAGCTGTTTTTT.

This chain joins TRBV7-2 and TRBJ2-1, with 7 bases lining up with TRBD1. Losses at the gene ends were 3 bases for V and 10 bases for J; bases not matched to a gene: 9. The length of the CDR3 is 14 residues. The germline V gene has CDR1 SGHTA and CDR2 FQGNSA. The CDR3 spells CASSFQTGFEEQFF. CDR3 coding DNA: TGTGCCAGCAGCTTTCAGACAGGGTTCGAGGAGCAGTTCTTC.

This chain uses TRBV28 with TRBJ1-5, with 7 bases fitting TRBD1. V lost 2 bases and J lost 0; bases outside the gene matches: 10. There are 18 residues in the CDR3. Germline V lookup: CDR1 MDHEN, CDR2 SYDVKM. The CDR3 spells CASSLRQGGPLSNQPQHF. In DNA form, the CDR3 reads TGTGCCAGCAGTTTAAGACAGGGCGGCCCCCTTAGCAATCAGCCCCAGCATTTT.

This clone was recorded once. The gene calls are TRBV6-2 or TRBV6-3 and TRBJ1-2; D ambiguous. Germline V CDR1 and CDR2: MNHEY, SVGEGT. The CDR3 consists of 13 residues. The germline V and J ends were trimmed by 4 bases and 2 bases, with 8 bases remaining between them. This CDR3 is CASSLGGNYGYTF. The CDR3, as DNA: TGTGCCAGCAGTTTGGGCGGGAACTATGGCTACACCTTC.

The rearrangement links TRBV5-4 to TRBJ2-2; a possible D gene is TRBD1 (5 bases). This CDR3 is 15 amino acids long. Germline lookup yields CDR1 SGHNT and CDR2 YYREEE (reference sequence). Trimming pared 0 bases from V and 3 bases from J, leaving 9 bases between. CDR3 loop: CASSLGQGYTGELFF. DNA for the CDR3: TGTGCCAGCAGCTTGGGGCAGGGCTACACCGGGGAGCTGTTTTTT.

The chain combines TRBV10-2 with TRBJ2-7, with D perhaps matching TRBD2 (6 bases). V lost 4 bases and J 0 bases, leaving 10 bases between the germline ends. Germline loops: CDR1 WSHSY, CDR2 SAAADI. The CDR3 is 14 amino acids. The CDR3 region is CASSGGESSYEQYF. The CDR3 DNA is TGCGCCAGCAGTGGGGGGGAGAGCTCCTACGAGCAGTACTTC.

V gene TRBV12-3 or TRBV12-4 combines with J gene TRBJ1-2, with D hard to call. The CDR3 spans 11 residues. Trimming pared 4 bases from V and 5 bases from J, leaving 5 bases between. CDR3 residues: CASSSGYGYTF. The CDR3, as DNA: TGTGCCAGCAGTTCGGGGTATGGCTACACCTTC.

The CDR3 region is CASSINQGIAFF. The CDR3 DNA sequence: TGTGCCAGTAGTATCAACCAGGGCATAGCTTTCTTT. The rearrangement joins TRBV19 to TRBJ1-1, with a weak D call TRBD1 (5 bases). V lost 3 bases and J 10 bases, leaving 12 bases between the germline ends. CDR1 is LNHDA and CDR2 is SQIVND in the germline V gene (reference sequence). The CDR3 has 12 residues.

V is TRBV4-3 and J is TRBJ1-1; D is possibly TRBD1 (5 bases). This CDR3 comprises 16 residues. CDR1 LGHNA and CDR2 YSLEER come from the germline V gene. Trimming cost V 1 base and J 3 bases, with 15 bases left between them. The CDR3 DNA reads TGCGCCAGCAGCCAAGTAGGCAGGCGGGGCTACACTGAAGCTTTCTTT. Amino acid sequence: CASSQVGRRGYTEAFF.

This chain links TRBV15 with TRBJ2-6, with no clear D. Per germline, CDR1 LNHNV and CDR2 YYDKDF (reference sequence). Between the trimmed V and J ends, which lost 0 bases and 0 bases, there was a span of 9 bases. The CDR3 runs 17 residues. CDR3 residues: CATSRDLVPSGANVLTF. DNA for the CDR3: TGTGCCACCAGCAGAGATCTAGTACCCTCTGGGGCCAACGTCCTGACTTTC. Full variable domain (outside the CDR3, taken from reference TRBV15 and TRBJ2-6): DAMVIQNPRYQVTQFGKPVTLSCSQTLNHNVMYWYQQKSSQAPKLLFHYYDKDFNNEADTPDNFQSRRPNTSFCFLDIRSPGLGDTAMYLCATSRDLVPSGANVLTFGAGSRLTVL.

The V gene is TRBV6-5, the J gene TRBJ2-2, with 9 nucleotides matching TRBD1. Germline values: CDR1 MNHEY, CDR2 SVGAGI. The J segment lost 2 bases and the V segment lost 6 bases, leaving 1 base of the junction unmatched. The CDR3 is 14 amino acids. The CDR3 coding sequence is TGTGCCAGCAGGGGACAGGGAAACACCGGGGAGCTGTTTTTT. It is translated as CASRGQGNTGELFF.

V is TRBV30 and J is TRBJ1-5, with a possible D match to TRBD1 (5 bases). The CDR3 has 16 amino acids. The V end was cut by 0 bases, the J end by 0 bases, with 12 bases between. The germline V gene encodes CDR1 GTSNPN and CDR2 SVGIG (reference sequence). The CDR3, as DNA: TGTGCCTGGAGTGTGGGGGAGGATTATAGCAATCAGCCCCAGCATTTT. Amino acid sequence: CAWSVGEDYSNQPQHF.

V usage is TRBV5-1 and J usage is TRBJ2-3; 9 nucleotides agree with TRBD2. Germline lookup yields CDR1 SGHRS and CDR2 YFSETQ. The CDR3 has 16 amino acids. V trimming: 0 bases; J trimming: 3 bases; junction bases outside the gene matches: 5. CDR3 region: CASSLGGLAGTDTQYF. The CDR3 DNA is TGCGCCAGCAGCTTGGGGGGTCTAGCGGGAACAGATACGCAGTATTTT.